This entry concerns a single TCR beta chain. What it binds is unknown. Relapse after autologous stem cell transplantation occurred in every patient, and brentuximab vedotin exposure varied. J lost 3 bases, V lost 6 bases, and 11 bases had no gene match. Germline CDR1 is MNHNS and CDR2 is SASEGT. The length of the CDR3 is 16 residues. The sample is drawn from a study of PD-1 blockade in classical Hodgkin lymphoma. Study information: Patients received nivolumab 3 mg/kg intravenously every 2 weeks. Study-wide points: At C4D1, TCR diversity had climbed significantly for CD4+ cells, though not for CD8+ cells. Reports described newly diagnosed patients as having lower baseline TCR diversity than healthy donors. Anyone who began nivolumab under 1 year after ASCT was excluded.

Here immunoSEQ multiplex PCR was the method, and the copy in TCRdb shows in-frame clones only, minus some. This repertoire shows about 110,000 clones, about nine tenths found once; its top ten account for just under 20%. Material: peripheral blood mononuclear cells (PBMCs), obtained before the second cycle of nivolumab. The sequence was obtained from a human donor with classical Hodgkin lymphoma. The gene calls are TRBV6-1 and TRBJ1-3, with 7 bases aligning to TRBD1. The CDR3 region has the DNA TGTGCCAGCAGCGAACGATTAGGACAGGTTGGAAACACCATATATTTT. Its protein product is CASSERLGQVGNTIYF.